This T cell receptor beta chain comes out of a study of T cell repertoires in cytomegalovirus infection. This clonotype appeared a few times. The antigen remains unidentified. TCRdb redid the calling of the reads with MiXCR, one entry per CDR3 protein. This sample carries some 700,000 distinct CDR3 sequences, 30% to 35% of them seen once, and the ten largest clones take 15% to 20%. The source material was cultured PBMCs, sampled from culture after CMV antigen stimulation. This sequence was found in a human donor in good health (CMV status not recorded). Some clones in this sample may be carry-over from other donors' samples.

This CDR3 reads CASKYGRTNEKLFF. CDR3 coding DNA: TGTGCCAGCAAATACGGGAGAACTAATGAAAAACTGTTTTTT. This chain uses TRBV6-1 with TRBJ1-4; D unresolved. From germline, CDR1 is MNHNS and CDR2 SASEGT. Trimming took off 7 bases at V and 1 base at J, with 10 bases between the two ends. This CDR3 comprises 14 residues.